These T cell receptor beta chains were read from a single sample in a study of cytomegalovirus exposure and HLA in healthy donors. TCRdb's table, derived via immunoSEQ multiplex PCR, lists solely in-frame clones and lacks some. The table lists 130,000 to 150,000 clones, about 80% of them singletons, with approximately 6% in the top ten. Sequencing used PBMCs. The receptor source for this set is a man aged 30 to 45 in good health and CMV-seropositive. Both conserved end residues are part of each CDR3. The D gene is left open where the match is weak. Where a row states a size, it is once, few, many or the class of an expanded clone; other rows omit it.

v_call	j_call	clone_size	d_call	cdr3_aa	cdr3_nt
TRBV10-2	TRBJ1-6	-	TRBD1	CASSEEGAGNSPLHF	TGCGCCAGCAGTGAGGAGGGGGCAGGGAATTCACCCCTCCACTTT
TRBV28	TRBJ2-7	-	TRBD2	CASDGGGFPISYEQYF	TGTGCCAGCGATGGGGGGGGGTTTCCCATCTCCTACGAGCAGTACTTC
TRBV2	TRBJ2-1	few	TRBD2	CASTRLAGFNEQFF	TGTGCCAGCACCCGGCTAGCGGGTTTCAATGAGCAGTTCTTC
TRBV10-3	TRBJ2-3	once	-	CAISPSGQGSDTQYF	TGTGCCATCAGTCCCAGCGGGCAAGGCTCAGATACGCAGTATTTT
TRBV10-2	TRBJ2-6	-	-	CASSESAITLGANVLTF	TGCGCCAGCAGTGAGTCAGCCATAACTCTCGGGGCCAACGTCCTGACTTTC
TRBV21-1	TRBJ1-2	-	-	CAIARDRLIYGYTF	TGTGCCATCGCCCGGGACAGGCTTATATATGGCTACACCTTC
TRBV7-2	TRBJ2-1	-	-	CASSLGDTSIHNEQFF	TGTGCCAGCAGCTTAGGGGACACGTCTATCCACAATGAGCAGTTCTTC
TRBV30	TRBJ1-1	-	TRBD1	CAWGTGRVAFF	TGTGCCTGGGGGACAGGACGTGTAGCTTTCTTT
TRBV5-1	TRBJ1-1	-	-	CASFPVPTGNTEAFF	TGCGCCAGCTTCCCCGTCCCCACAGGGAACACTGAAGCTTTCTTT
TRBV6-1	TRBJ1-1	-	-	CATLKPGTSDTEAFF	TGTGCCACCCTAAAACCGGGAACGTCGGACACTGAAGCTTTCTTT
TRBV6-1	TRBJ2-3	-	TRBD2	CASSGGTSGTNTQYF	TGTGCCAGCAGTGGGGGGACTAGCGGGACGAATACGCAGTATTTT
TRBV13	TRBJ2-1	-	TRBD1	CASSPPGQGFNNEQFF	TGTGCCAGCAGCCCGCCGGGACAGGGATTTAACAATGAGCAGTTCTTC
TRBV5-4	TRBJ1-1	-	-	CASSLPGQTTEAFF	TGTGCCAGCAGCTTGCCCGGACAGACCACTGAAGCTTTCTTT
TRBV30	TRBJ1-1	-	-	CAGGLSEAFF	TGTGCCGGAGGGTTGTCTGAAGCTTTCTTT
TRBV21-1	TRBJ2-1	-	-	CASSNFLRGTNEQFF	TGTGCCAGCAGCAACTTTCTGCGGGGGACCAATGAGCAGTTCTTC
TRBV6-1	TRBJ2-5	-	-	CASSEASIGLAPQETQYF	TGTGCCAGCAGTGAAGCAAGCATCGGTCTAGCACCTCAAGAGACCCAGTACTTC
TRBV6-1	TRBJ2-7	-	-	CASRQTVPYEQYF	TGTGCCAGCAGACAGACAGTACCGTACGAGCAGTACTTC
TRBV19	TRBJ2-2	-	-	CASSIPAGTGELFF	TGTGCCAGTAGTATCCCCGCCGGGACCGGGGAGCTGTTTTTT